Each of the 7 T cell receptor beta chains below was sequenced from the same sample in a study of cytomegalovirus exposure and HLA in healthy donors. PCR employed 60 Vbeta and 13 Jbeta primers. Clones were sequenced by immunoSEQ multiplex PCR, and TCRdb holds only the in-frame ones, with some missing. The table lists more than 30,000 clones, over 70% of them singletons. The sequenced material came from PBMCs. These receptors originate from a man aged 25-45 years in good health and CMV-seronegative.

This clone appeared once. The rearrangement joins TRBV6-5 to TRBJ2-3; 8 nucleotides align to TRBD2. The ends lost 2 bases at V and 5 bases at J; junction bases unmatched: 6. This CDR3 is 15 amino acids long. CDR1 is MNHEY, CDR2 SVGAGI, per germline. CDR3 amino acids: CASSYGRGARDTQYF. CDR3 DNA: TGTGCCAGCAGTTACGGGCGGGGGGCTCGAGATACGCAGTATTTT.

This clone was seen only a few times. The V gene is TRBV28, the J gene TRBJ1-4; D call uncertain. This CDR3 comprises 11 residues. Germline CDR1 reads MDHEN; CDR2 reads SYDVKM. V was cut by 8 bases and J by 8 bases, with 9 bases left in between. The CDR3 sequence: CASSKREKLFF. DNA for the CDR3: TGTGCCAGCTCAAAGCGAGAAAAACTGTTTTTT.

This sequence joins TRBV11-2 and TRBJ2-1, with D perhaps matching TRBD2 (6 bases). V was trimmed by 0 bases and J by 0 bases, leaving 12 bases between them. Germline V CDR1 and CDR2: SGHAT, FQNNGV. CDR3 length: 17 amino acids. The CDR3 sequence: CASSLDHFGSSYNEQFF. In DNA form, the CDR3 reads TGTGCCAGCAGCTTAGATCACTTCGGGAGCTCCTACAATGAGCAGTTCTTC.

The chain is built from TRBV15 and TRBJ1-6; 9 nucleotides line up with TRBD1. The V gene's germline CDR1 is LNHNV and CDR2 YYDKDF (reference sequence). V was pared by 5 bases and J by 10 bases, with 6 bases of the junction left unmatched. CDR3 length equals 14 residues. CDR3 DNA: TGTGCCACCAGCTCTTCGACAGGGGGATCACCCCTCCACTTT. This gives the protein CATSSSTGGSPLHF.

This clone occurred a few times. The chain couples TRBV2 to TRBJ2-1, with TRBD2 as a possible D gene (5 bases). The CDR3 consists of 14 residues. Trimming left V 4 bases short and J 0 bases short, with 7 bases between. Germline CDR1 and CDR2: SNHLY and FYNNEI. The CDR3 reads CASSGGSSYNEQFF. CDR3 DNA: TGTGCCAGCAGTGGAGGGAGCTCCTACAATGAGCAGTTCTTC.

This clone was recorded only once. This chain connects TRBV6-6 to TRBJ2-1; 7 bases are a match to TRBD2. Germline V gives CDR1 MNHNY, CDR2 SVGAGI (reference sequence). Trimming at V came to 7 bases and at J to 7 bases, leaving 13 bases not matched to a gene. The CDR3 has 15 residues. The CDR3 coding sequence is TGTGCCAGCACCCCGATGGGGGGGAGTTTAAATGAGCAGTTCTTC. Amino acids: CASTPMGGSLNEQFF.

V is TRBV6-1 and J is TRBJ1-3; 8 bases map to TRBD1. The germline V gene has CDR1 MNHNS and CDR2 SASEGT. The CDR3 loop spans 15 amino acids. Losses at the gene ends were 7 bases for V and 2 bases for J; bases not matched to a gene: 7. CDR3 nucleotides: TGTGCCAGCATCGAAACAGGGGGAGCTGGAAACACCATATATTTT. Encoded protein: CASIETGGAGNTIYF.